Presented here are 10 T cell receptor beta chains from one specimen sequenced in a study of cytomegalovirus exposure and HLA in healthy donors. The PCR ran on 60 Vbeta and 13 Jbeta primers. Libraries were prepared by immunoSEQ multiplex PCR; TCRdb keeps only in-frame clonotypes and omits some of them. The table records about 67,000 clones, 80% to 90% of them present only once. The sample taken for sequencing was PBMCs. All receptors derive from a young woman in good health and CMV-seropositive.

The CDR3 region has the DNA TGTGCCAGCAGCTGGGGGGACAGGGTGAATAGTGCACCCCTCCACTTT. Translating it yields CASSWGDRVNSAPLHF. The chain links TRBV5-4 to TRBJ1-6; 9 nucleotides match TRBD1. V lost 3 bases, J lost 11 bases, and 12 bases stayed unmatched. The CDR3 totals 16 residues. Germline V gene sequence: CDR1 SGHNT, CDR2 YYREEE (reference sequence).

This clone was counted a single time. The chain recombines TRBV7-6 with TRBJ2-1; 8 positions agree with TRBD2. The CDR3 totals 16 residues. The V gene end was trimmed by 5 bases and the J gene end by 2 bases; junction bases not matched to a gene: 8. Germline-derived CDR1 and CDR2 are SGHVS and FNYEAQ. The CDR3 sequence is CASSLLAESPYNEQFF. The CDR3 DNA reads TGTGCCAGCAGCCTACTAGCGGAGAGCCCCTACAATGAGCAGTTCTTC.

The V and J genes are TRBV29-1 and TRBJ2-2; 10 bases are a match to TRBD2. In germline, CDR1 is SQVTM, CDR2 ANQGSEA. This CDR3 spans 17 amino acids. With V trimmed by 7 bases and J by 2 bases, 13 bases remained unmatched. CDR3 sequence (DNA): TGCAGCGCCACCAGGGCTAGCGGGAGTGGAAACACCGGGGAGCTGTTTTTT. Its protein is CSATRASGSGNTGELFF.

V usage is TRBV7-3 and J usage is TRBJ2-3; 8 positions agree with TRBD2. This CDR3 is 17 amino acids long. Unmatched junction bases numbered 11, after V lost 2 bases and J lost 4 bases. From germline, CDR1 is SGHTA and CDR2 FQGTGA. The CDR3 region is CASSLGGAGVSADTQYF. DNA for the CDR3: TGTGCCAGCAGCTTAGGTGGAGCGGGAGTGTCCGCAGATACGCAGTATTTT.

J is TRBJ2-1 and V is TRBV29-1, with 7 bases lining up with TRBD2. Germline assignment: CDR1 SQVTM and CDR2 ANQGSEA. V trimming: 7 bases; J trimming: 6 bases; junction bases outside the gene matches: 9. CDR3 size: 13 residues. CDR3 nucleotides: TGCAGCGCTCCGTGTCCTAGCGGCAATGAGCAGTTCTTC. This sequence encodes CSAPCPSGNEQFF.

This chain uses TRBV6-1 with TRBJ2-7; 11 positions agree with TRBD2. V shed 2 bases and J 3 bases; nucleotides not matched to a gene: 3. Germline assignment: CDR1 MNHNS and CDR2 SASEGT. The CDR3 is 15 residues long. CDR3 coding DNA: TGTGCCAGCAGTGAAAAGGGACTAGCGGTCTACGAGCAGTACTTC. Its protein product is CASSEKGLAVYEQYF.

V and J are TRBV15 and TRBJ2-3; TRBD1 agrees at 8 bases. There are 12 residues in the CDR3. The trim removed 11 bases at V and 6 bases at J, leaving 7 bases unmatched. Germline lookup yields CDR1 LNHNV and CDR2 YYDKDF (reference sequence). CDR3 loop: CAVGTGFDTQYF. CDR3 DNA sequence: TGTGCCGTAGGGACAGGCTTCGATACGCAGTATTTT.

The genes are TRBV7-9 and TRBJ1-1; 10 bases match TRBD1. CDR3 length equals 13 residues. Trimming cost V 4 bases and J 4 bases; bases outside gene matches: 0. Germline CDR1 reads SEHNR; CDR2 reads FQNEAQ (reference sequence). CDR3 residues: CASSWDRGTEAFF. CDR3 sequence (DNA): TGTGCCAGCAGCTGGGACAGGGGCACTGAAGCTTTCTTT.

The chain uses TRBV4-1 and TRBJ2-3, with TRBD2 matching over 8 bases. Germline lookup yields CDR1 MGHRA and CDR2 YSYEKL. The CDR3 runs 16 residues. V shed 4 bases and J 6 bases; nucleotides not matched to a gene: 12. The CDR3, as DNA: TGCGCCAGCAGCCTCGGGGGGGGAGGGTCCACGGATACGCAGTATTTT. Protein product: CASSLGGGGSTDTQYF.

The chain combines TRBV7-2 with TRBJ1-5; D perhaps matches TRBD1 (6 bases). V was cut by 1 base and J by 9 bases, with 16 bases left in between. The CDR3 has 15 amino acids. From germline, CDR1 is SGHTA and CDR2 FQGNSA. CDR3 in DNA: TGTGCCAGCAGCTTAGTTCGACAGGTCCAAGGGCCCCAGCATTTT. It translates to CASSLVRQVQGPQHF.